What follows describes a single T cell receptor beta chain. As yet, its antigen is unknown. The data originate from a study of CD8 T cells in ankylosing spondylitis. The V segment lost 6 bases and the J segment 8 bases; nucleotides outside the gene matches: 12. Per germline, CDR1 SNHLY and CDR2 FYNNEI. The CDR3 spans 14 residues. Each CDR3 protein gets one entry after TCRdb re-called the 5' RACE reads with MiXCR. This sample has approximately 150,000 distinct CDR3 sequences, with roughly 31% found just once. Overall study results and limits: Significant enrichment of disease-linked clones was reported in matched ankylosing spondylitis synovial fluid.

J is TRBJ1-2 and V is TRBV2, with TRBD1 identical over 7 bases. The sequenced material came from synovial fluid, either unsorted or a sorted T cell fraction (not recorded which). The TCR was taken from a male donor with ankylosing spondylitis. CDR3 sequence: CASSPTGAEEGYTF. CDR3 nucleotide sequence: TGTGCCAGCAGCCCTACAGGGGCGGAGGAGGGCTACACCTTC.